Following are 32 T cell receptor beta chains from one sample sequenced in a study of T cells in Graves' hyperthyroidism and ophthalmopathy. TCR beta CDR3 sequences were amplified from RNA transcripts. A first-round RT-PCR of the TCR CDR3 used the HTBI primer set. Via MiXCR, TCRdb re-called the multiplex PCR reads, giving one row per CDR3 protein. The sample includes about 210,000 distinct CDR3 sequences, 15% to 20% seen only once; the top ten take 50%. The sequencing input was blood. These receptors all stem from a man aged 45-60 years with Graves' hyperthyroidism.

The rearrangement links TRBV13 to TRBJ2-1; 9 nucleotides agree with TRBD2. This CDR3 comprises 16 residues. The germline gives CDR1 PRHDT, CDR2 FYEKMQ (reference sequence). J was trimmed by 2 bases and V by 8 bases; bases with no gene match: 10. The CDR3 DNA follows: TGTGCCAGCGGCCAAATAGCGGGAGTGACCTACAATGAGCAGTTCTTC. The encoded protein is CASGQIAGVTYNEQFF.

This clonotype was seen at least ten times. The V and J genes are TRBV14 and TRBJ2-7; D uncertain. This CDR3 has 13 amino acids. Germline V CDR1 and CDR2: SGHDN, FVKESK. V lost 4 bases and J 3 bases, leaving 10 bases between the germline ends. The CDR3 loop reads CASSLWIDYEQYF. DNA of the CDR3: TGTGCCAGCAGCCTTTGGATCGACTACGAGCAGTACTTC. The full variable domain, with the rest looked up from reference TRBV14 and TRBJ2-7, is EAGVTQFPSHSVIEKGQTVTLRCDPISGHDNLYWYRRVMGKEIKFLLHFVKESKQDESGMPNNRFLAERTGGTYSTLKVQPAELEDSGVYFCASSLWIDYEQYFGPGTRLTVT.

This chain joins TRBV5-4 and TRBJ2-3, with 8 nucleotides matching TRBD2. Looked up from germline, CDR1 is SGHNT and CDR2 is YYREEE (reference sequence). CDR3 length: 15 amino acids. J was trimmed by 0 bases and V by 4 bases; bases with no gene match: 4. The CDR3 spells CASSDTSGSTDTQYF. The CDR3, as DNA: TGTGCCAGCAGCGATACTAGCGGAAGCACAGATACGCAGTATTTT. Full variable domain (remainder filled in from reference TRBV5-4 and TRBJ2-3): ETGVTQSPTHLIKTRGQQVTLRCSSQSGHNTVSWYQQALGQGPQFIFQYYREEENGRGNFPPRFSGLQFPNYSSELNVNALELDDSALYLCASSDTSGSTDTQYFGPGTRLTVL.

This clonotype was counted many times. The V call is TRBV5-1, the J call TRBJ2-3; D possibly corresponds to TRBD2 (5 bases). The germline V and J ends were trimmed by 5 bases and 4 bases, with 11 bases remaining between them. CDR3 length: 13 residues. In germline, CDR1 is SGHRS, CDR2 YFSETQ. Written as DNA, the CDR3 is TGCGCCAGCAGAAGCGAGGGCGCAGATACGCAGTATTTT. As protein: CASRSEGADTQYF.

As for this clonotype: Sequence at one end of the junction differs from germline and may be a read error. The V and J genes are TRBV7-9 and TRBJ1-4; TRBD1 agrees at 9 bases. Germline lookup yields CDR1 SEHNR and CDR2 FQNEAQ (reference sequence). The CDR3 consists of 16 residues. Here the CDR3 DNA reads TGTGCCAACAGCTTAGCCGGGACAGGGTTTAATGAAAAACTGTTTTTT. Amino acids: CANSLAGTGFNEKLFF.

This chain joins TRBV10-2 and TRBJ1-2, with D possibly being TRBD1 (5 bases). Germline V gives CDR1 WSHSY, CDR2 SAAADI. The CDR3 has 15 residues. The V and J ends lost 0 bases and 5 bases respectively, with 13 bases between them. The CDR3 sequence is CASSESLQAAYGYTF. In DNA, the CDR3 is TGCGCCAGCAGTGAGTCTCTACAGGCCGCATATGGCTACACCTTC.

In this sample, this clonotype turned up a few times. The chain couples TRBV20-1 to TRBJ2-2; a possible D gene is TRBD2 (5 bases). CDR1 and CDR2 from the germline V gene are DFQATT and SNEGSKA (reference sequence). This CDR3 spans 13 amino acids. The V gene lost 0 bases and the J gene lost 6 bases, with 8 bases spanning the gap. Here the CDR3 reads CSARETRAGELFF. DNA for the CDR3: TGCAGTGCTAGAGAGACGAGGGCCGGGGAGCTGTTTTTT.

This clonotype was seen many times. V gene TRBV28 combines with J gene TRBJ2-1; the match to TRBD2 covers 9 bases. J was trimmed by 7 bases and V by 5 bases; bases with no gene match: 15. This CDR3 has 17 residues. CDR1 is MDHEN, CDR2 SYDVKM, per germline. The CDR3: CASSPPLNSGSFNEQFF. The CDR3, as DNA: TGTGCCAGCAGTCCACCCCTCAATAGCGGGAGTTTTAATGAGCAGTTCTTC.

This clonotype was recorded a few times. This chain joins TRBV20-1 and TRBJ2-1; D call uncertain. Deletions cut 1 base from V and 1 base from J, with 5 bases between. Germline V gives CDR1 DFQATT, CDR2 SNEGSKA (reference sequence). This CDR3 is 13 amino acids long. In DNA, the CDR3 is TGCAGTGCTAGAGGGTATTCCTACAATGAGCAGTTCTTC. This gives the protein CSARGYSYNEQFF.

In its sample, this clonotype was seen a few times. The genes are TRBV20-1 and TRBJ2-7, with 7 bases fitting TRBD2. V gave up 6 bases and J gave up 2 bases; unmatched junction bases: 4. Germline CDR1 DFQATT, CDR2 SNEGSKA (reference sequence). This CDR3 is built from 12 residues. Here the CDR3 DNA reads TGCAGTGCCGCTAGCGGCCCCTACGAGCAGTACTTC. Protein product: CSAASGPYEQYF.

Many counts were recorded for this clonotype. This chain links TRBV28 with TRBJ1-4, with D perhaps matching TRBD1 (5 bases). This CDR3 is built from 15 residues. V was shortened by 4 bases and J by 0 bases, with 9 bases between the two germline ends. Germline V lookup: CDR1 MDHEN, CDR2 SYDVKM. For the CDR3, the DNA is TGTGCCAGCAGTTCCGACAGTTCAACTAATGAAAAACTGTTTTTT. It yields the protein CASSSDSSTNEKLFF.

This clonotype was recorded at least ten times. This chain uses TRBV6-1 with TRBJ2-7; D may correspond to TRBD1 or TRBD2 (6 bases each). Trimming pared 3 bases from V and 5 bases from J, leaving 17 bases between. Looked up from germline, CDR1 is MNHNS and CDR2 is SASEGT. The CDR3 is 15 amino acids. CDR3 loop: CASSDPRGTRDEQYF. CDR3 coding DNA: TGTGCCAGCAGTGACCCGAGGGGGACTCGCGACGAGCAGTACTTC.

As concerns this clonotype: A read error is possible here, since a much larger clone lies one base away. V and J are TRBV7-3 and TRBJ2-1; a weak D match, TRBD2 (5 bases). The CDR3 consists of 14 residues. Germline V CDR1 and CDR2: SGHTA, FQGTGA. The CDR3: CVSSLSPSRNEQFF. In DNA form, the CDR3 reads TGTGTCAGCAGCTTAAGTCCTAGCAGGAATGAGCAGTTCTTC. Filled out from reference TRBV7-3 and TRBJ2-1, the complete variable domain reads GAGVSQTPSNKVTEKGKYVELRCDPISGHTALYWYRQSLGQGPEFLIYFQGTGAADDSGLPNDRFFAVRPEGSVSTLKIQRTERGDSAVYLCVSSLSPSRNEQFFGPGTRLTVL.

The CDR3 DNA follows: TGTGCCAGCAGTGGATTAATTAGGAAGTCGGGCTACACCTTC. The encoded protein is CASSGLIRKSGYTF. This chain links TRBV2 with TRBJ1-2; D is ambiguous. The CDR3 is 14 amino acids. Germline lookup yields CDR1 SNHLY and CDR2 FYNNEI. Trimming shortened V by 4 bases and J by 8 bases, and 17 bases separated the two germline ends. Supplemented by reference TRBV2 and TRBJ1-2, the full variable domain reads EPEVTQTPSHQVTQMGQEVILRCVPISNHLYFYWYRQILGQKVEFLVSFYNNEISEKSEIFDDQFSVERPDGSNFTLKIRSTKLEDSAMYFCASSGLIRKSGYTFGSGTRLTVV.

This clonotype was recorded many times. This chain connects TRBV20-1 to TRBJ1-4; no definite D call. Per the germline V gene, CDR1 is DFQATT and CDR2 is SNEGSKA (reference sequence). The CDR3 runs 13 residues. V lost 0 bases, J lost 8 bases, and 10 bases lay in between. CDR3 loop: CSARDIGDEKLFF. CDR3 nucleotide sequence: TGCAGTGCTAGAGACATAGGTGACGAAAAACTGTTTTTT.

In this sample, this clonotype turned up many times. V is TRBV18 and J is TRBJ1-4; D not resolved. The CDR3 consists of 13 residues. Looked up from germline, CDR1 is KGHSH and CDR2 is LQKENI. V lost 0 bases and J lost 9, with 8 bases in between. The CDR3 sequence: CASSPPLSQKLFF. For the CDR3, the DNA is TGTGCCAGCTCACCACCGTTGAGTCAAAAACTGTTTTTT.

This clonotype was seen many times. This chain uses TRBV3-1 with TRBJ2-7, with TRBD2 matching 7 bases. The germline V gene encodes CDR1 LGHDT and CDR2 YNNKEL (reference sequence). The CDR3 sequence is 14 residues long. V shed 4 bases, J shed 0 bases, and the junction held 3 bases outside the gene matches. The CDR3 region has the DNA TGTGCCAGCAGCCGAGCGGGGCACTCCTACGAGCAGTACTTC. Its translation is CASSRAGHSYEQYF.

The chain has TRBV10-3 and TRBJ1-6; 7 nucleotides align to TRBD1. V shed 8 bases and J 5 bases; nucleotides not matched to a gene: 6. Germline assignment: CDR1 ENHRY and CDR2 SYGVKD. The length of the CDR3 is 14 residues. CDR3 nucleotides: TGTGCCATCTCTCAGGGGGGTAATAATTCACCCCTCCACTTT. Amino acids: CAISQGGNNSPLHF.

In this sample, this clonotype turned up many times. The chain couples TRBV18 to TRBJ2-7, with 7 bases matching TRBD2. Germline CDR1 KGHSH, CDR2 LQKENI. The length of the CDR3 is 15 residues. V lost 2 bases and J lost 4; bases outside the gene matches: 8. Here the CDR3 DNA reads TGTGCCAGCTCACCATCGTCTAGCGGTATTTACGAGCAGTACTTC. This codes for CASSPSSSGIYEQYF.

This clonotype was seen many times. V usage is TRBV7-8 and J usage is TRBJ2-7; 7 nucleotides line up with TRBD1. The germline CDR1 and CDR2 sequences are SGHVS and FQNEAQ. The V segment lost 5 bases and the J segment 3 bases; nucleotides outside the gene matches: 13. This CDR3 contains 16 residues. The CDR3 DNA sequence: TGTGCCAGCAGCAGGGCGTGGGGACAGAGTCACTACGAGCAGTACTTC. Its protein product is CASSRAWGQSHYEQYF.

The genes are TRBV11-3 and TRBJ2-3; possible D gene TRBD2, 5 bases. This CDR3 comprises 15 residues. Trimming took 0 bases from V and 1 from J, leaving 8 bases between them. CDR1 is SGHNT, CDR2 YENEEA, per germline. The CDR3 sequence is CASSLDGGGTDTQYF. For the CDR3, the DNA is TGTGCCAGCAGCTTAGATGGAGGCGGCACAGATACGCAGTATTTT. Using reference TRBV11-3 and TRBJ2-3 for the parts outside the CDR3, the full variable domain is EAGVVQSPRYKIIEKKQPVAFWCNPISGHNTLYWYLQNLGQGPELLIRYENEEAVDDSQLPKDRFSAERLKGVDSTLKIQPAELGDSAVYLCASSLDGGGTDTQYFGPGTRLTVL.

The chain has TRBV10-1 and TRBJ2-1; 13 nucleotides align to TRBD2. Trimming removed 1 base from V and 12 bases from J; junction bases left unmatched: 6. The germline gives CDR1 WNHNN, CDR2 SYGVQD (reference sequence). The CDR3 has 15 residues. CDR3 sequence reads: CASSEWGLAGTPQFF. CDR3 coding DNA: TGCGCCAGCAGTGAGTGGGGACTAGCGGGGACACCGCAGTTCTTC.

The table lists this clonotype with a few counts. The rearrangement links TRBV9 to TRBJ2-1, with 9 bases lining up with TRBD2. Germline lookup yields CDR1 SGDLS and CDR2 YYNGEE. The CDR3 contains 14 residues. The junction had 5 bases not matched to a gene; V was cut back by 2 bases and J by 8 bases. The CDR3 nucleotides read TGTGCCAGCAGCGTGGGACTAGCTTTGGATGAGCAGTTCTTC. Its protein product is CASSVGLALDEQFF. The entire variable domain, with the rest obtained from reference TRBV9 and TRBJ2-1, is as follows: DSGVTQTPKHLITATGQRVTLRCSPRSGDLSVYWYQQSLDQGLQFLIQYYNGEERAKGNILERFSAQQFPDLHSELNLSSLELGDSALYFCASSVGLALDEQFFGPGTRLTVL.

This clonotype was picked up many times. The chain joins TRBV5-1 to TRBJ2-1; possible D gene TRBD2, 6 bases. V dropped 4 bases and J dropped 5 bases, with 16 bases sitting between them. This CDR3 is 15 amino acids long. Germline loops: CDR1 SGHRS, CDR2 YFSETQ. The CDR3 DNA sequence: TGCGCCAGCAGCGTGTACCGGGACTTAGACAATGAGCAGTTCTTC. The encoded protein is CASSVYRDLDNEQFF. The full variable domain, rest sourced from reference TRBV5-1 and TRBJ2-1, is KAGVTQTPRYLIKTRGQQVTLSCSPISGHRSVSWYQQTPGQGLQFLFEYFSETQRNKGNFPGRFSGRQFSNSRSEMNVSTLELGDSALYLCASSVYRDLDNEQFFGPGTRLTVL.

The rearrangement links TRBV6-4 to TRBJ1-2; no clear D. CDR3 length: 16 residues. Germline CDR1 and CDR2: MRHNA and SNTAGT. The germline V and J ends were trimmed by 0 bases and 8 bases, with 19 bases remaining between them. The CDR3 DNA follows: TGTGCCAGCAGTGACTCGATAGGAGGCCCAACGTCCGGCTACACCTTC. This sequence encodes CASSDSIGGPTSGYTF.

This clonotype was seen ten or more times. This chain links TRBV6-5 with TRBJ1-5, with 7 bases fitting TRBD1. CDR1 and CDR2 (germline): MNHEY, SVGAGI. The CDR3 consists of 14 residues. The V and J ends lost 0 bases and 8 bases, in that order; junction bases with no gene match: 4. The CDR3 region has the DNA TGTGCCAGCAGTTACTCCGACAGGGCTGAGCCCCAGCATTTT. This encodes CASSYSDRAEPQHF.

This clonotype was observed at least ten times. Here the CDR3 DNA reads TGTGCCTGGAGTACACTGAACACTGAAGCTTTCTTT. It translates to CAWSTLNTEAFF. The genes are TRBV30 and TRBJ1-1; D is uncertain. The germline V and J ends were trimmed by 2 bases and 0 bases, with 4 bases remaining between them. CDR3 length: 12 amino acids. Germline-derived CDR1 and CDR2 are GTSNPN and SVGIG (reference sequence).

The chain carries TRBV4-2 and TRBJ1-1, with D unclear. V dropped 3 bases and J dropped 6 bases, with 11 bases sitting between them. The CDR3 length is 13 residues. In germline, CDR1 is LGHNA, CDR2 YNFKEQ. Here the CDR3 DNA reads TGTGCCAGCAGCCAGCCTGACGGTGCTGAAGCTTTCTTT. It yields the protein CASSQPDGAEAFF.

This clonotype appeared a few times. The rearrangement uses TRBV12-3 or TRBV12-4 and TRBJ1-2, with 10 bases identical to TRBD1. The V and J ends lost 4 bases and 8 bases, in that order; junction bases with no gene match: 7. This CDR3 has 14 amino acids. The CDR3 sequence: CASSSGQGTQGYTF. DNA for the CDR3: TGTGCCAGCAGTTCGGGACAGGGGACACAGGGCTACACCTTC.

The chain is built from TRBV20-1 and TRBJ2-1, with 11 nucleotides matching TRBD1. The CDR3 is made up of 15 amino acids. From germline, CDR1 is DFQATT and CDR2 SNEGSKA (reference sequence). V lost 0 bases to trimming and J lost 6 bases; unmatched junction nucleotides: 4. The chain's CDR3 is CSAREFGQGANEQFF. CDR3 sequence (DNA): TGCAGTGCTAGAGAATTTGGACAGGGGGCCAATGAGCAGTTCTTC.

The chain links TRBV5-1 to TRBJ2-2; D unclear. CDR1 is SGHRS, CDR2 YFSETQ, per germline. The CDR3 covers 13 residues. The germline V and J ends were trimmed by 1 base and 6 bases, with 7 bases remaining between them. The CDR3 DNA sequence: TGCGCCAGCAGCTTGTATTCCGCCGGGGAGCTGTTTTTT. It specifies CASSLYSAGELFF.

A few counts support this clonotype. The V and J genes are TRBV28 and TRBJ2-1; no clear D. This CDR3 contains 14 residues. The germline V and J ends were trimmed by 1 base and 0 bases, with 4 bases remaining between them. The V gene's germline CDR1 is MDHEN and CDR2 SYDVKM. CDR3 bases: TGTGCCAGCAGTTTATTCCGCTCCTACAATGAGCAGTTCTTC. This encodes CASSLFRSYNEQFF.